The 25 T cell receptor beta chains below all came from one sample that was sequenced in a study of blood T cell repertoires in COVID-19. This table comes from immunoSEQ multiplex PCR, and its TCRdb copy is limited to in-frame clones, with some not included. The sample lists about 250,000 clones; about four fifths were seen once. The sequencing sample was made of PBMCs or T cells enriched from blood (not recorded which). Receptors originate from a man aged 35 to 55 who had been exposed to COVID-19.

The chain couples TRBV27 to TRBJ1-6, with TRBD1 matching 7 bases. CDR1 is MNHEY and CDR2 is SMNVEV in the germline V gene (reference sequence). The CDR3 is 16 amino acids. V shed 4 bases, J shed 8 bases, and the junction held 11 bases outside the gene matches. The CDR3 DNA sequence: TGTGCCAGCAGTTCGCCCATCAGGGGGTTCGATTCACCCCTCCACTTT. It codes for CASSSPIRGFDSPLHF.

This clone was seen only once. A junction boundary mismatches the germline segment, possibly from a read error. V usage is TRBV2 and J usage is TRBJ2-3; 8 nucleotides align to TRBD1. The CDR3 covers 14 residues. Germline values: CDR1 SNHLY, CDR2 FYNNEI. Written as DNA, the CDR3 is TGTACCAGCACCACAGGGGGTTACACAGATACGCAGTATTTT. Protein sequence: CTSTTGGYTDTQYF.

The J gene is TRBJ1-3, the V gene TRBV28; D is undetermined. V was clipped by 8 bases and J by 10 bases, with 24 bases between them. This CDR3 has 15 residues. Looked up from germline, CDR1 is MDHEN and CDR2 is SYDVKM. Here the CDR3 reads CASLRRSGTGATIYF. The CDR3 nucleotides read TGTGCCAGCCTTCGGAGGAGTGGAACCGGCGCAACCATATATTTT.

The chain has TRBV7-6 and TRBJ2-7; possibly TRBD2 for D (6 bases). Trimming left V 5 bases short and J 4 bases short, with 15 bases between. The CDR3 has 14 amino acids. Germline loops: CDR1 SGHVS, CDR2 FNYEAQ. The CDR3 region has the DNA TGTGCCAGCAGCAAGGGGACTTCGAAATACGAGCAGTACTTC. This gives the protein CASSKGTSKYEQYF.

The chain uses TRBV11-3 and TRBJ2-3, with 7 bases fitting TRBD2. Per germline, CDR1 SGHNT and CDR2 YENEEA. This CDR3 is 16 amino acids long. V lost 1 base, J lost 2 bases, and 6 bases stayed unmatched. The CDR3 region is CASSLGARGVTDTQYF. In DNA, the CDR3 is TGTGCCAGCAGCTTAGGAGCCCGGGGGGTCACAGATACGCAGTATTTT.

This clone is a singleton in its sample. The CDR3 DNA reads TGTGCCAGCAGGTGGCCCCGGGGGGCGGGAGGGCTCGTATACGAGCAGTACTTC. Its translation: CASRWPRGAGGLVYEQYF. The chain uses TRBV2 and TRBJ2-7; TRBD2 matches 9 bases. This CDR3 spans 18 amino acids. Germline V gene lookup returns CDR1 SNHLY and CDR2 FYNNEI. The V segment lost 6 bases and the J segment 4 bases; nucleotides outside the gene matches: 19.

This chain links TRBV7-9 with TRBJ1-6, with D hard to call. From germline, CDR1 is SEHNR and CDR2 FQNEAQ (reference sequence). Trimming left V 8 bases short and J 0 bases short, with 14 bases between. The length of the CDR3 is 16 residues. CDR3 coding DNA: TGTGCCAGCTCGCGCGGAACCGTCTCCTATAATTCACCCCTCCACTTT. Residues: CASSRGTVSYNSPLHF.

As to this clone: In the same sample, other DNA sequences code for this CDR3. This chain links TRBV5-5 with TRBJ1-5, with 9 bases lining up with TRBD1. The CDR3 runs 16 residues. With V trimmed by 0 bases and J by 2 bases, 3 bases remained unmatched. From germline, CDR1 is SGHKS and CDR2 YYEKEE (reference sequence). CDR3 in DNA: TGTGCCAGCAGCTTGGGGACAGGGGTCGGCAATCAGCCCCAGCATTTT. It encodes CASSLGTGVGNQPQHF. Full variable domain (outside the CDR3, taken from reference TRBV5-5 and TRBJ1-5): DAGVTQSPTHLIKTRGQQVTLRCSPISGHKSVSWYQQVLGQGPQFIFQYYEKEERGRGNFPDRFSARQFPNYSSELNVNALLLGDSALYLCASSLGTGVGNQPQHFGDGTRLSIL.

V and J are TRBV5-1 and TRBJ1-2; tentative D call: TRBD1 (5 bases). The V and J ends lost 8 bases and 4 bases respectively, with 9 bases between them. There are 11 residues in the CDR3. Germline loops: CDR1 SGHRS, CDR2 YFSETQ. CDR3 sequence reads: CARGHPYGYTF. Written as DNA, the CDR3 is TGCGCCAGAGGACACCCCTATGGCTACACCTTC.

The CDR3 is CASSLGGTDYSNQPQHF. CDR3 coding DNA: TGTGCCAGCAGCTTAGGAGGGACAGACTATAGCAATCAGCCCCAGCATTTT. The chain uses TRBV7-9 and TRBJ1-5; 7 nucleotides line up with TRBD1. This CDR3 is 17 amino acids long. With V trimmed by 1 base and J by 0 bases, 6 bases remained unmatched. CDR1 is SEHNR, CDR2 FQNEAQ, per germline (reference sequence).

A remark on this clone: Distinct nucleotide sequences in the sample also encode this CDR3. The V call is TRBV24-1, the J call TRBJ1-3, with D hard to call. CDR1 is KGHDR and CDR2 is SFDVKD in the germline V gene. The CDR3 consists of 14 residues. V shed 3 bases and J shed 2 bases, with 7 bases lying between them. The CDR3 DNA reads TGTGCCACCAGTGATCCGGGAACTGGAAACACCATATATTTT. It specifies CATSDPGTGNTIYF.

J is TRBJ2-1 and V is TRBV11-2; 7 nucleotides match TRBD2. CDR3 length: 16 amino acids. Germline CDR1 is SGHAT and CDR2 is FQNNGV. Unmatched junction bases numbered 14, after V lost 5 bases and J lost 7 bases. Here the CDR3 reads CASSPPGGPQGNEQFF. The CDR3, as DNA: TGTGCCAGCAGCCCCCCGGGAGGTCCTCAGGGTAATGAGCAGTTCTTC.

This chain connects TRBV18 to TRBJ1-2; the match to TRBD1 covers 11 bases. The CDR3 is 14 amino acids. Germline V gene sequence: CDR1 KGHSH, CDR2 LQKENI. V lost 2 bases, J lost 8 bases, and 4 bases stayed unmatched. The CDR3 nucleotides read TGTGCCAGCTCACCAGGACAGGGGGCGTCAGGCTACACCTTC. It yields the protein CASSPGQGASGYTF.

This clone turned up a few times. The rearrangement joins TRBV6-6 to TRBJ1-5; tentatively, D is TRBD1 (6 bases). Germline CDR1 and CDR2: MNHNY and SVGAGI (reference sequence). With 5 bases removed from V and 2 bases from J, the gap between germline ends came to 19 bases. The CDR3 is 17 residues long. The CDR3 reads CASSHDLTGFGNQPQHF. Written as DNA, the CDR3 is TGTGCCAGCAGTCACGACCTGACAGGATTCGGCAATCAGCCCCAGCATTTT.

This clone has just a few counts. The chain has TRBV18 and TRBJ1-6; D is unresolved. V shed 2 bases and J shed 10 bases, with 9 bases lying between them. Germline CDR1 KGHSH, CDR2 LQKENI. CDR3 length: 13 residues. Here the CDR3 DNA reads TGTGCCAGCTCACCAGAGGCTGAATCACCCCTCCACTTT. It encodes CASSPEAESPLHF.

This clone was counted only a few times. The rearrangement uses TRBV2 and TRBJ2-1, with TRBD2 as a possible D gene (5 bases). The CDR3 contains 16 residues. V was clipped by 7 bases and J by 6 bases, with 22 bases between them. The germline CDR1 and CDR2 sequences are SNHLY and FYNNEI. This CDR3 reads CASKHRRTVTINEQFF. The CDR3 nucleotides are TGTGCCAGCAAACATAGGAGGACCGTTACCATCAATGAGCAGTTCTTC.

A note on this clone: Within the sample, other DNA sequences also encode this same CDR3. Here the CDR3 reads CASSPTSGSYEQYF. For the CDR3, the DNA is TGCGCCAGCAGCCCCACTAGCGGCTCCTACGAGCAGTACTTC. The genes are TRBV5-1 and TRBJ2-7, with TRBD2 matching over 8 bases. Germline V gives CDR1 SGHRS, CDR2 YFSETQ. CDR3 length: 14 amino acids. The V and J ends lost 4 bases and 0 bases, in that order; junction bases with no gene match: 3.

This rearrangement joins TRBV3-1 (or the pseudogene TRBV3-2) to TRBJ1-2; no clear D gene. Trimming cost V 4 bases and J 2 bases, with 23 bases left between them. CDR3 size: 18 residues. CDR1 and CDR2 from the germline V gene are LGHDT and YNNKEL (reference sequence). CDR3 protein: CASSLESLGGESNYGYTF. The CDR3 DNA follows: TGTGCCAGCAGCCTCGAATCCCTCGGCGGCGAATCAAACTATGGCTACACCTTC.

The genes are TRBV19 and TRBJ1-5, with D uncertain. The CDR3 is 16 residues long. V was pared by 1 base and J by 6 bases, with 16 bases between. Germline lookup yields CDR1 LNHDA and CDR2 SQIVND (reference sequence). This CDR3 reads CASSIARWRVSQPQHF. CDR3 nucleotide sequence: TGTGCCAGTAGTATAGCCCGGTGGAGGGTGAGTCAGCCCCAGCATTTT.

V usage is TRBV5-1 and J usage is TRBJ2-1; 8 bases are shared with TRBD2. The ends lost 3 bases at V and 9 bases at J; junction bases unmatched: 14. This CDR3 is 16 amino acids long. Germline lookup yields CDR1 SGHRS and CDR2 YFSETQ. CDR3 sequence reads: CASSSSPGGRVGEQFF. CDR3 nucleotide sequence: TGCGCCAGCAGCTCCTCCCCGGGGGGGAGGGTTGGTGAGCAGTTCTTC.

The CDR3: CASSASGESYNEQFF. CDR3 DNA sequence: TGCGCCAGCAGTGCTAGCGGGGAATCCTACAATGAGCAGTTCTTC. The rearrangement uses TRBV10-1 and TRBJ2-1, with 9 nucleotides matching TRBD2. The junction had 2 bases not matched to a gene; V was cut back by 4 bases and J by 1 base. Germline V CDR1 and CDR2: WNHNN, SYGVQD (reference sequence). This CDR3 is 15 amino acids long.

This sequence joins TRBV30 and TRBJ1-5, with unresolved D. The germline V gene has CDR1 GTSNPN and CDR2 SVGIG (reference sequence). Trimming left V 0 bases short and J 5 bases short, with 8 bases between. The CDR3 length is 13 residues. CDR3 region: CAWSVSLDQPQHF. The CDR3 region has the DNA TGTGCCTGGAGTGTATCCCTCGATCAGCCCCAGCATTTT.

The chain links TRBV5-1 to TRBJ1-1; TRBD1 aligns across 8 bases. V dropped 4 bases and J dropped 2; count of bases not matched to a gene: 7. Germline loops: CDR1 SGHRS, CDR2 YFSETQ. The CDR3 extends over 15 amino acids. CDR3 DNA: TGCGCCAGCAGCCCCGACAGGGGTTACAACACTGAAGCTTTCTTT. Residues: CASSPDRGYNTEAFF.

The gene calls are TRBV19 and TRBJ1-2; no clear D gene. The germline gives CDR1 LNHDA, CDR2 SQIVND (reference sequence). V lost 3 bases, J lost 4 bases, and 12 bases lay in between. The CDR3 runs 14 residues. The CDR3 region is CASSIGRNLYGYTF. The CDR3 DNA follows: TGTGCCAGTAGTATTGGCAGGAACCTCTATGGCTACACCTTC. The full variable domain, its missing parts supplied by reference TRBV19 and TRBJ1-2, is DGGITQSPKYLFRKEGQNVTLSCEQNLNHDAMYWYRQDPGQGLRLIYYSQIVNDFQKGDIAEGYSVSREKKESFPLTVTSAQKNPTAFYLCASSIGRNLYGYTFGSGTRLTVV.

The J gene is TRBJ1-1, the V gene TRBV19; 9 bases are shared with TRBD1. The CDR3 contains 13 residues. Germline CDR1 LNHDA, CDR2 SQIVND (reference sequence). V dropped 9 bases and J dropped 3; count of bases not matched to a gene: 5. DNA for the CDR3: TGTGCCAGCGGACAGGGGCAATACACTGAAGCTTTCTTT. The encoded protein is CASGQGQYTEAFF.